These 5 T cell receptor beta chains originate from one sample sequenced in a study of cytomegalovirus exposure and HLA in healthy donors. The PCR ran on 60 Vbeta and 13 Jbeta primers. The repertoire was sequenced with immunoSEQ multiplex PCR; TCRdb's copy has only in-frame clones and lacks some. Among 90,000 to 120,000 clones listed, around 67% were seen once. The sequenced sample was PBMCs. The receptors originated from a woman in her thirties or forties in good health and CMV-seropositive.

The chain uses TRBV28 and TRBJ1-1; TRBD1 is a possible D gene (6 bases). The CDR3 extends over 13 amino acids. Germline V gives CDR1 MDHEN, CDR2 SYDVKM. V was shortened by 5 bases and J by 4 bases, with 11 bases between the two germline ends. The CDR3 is CASSPGQTTEAFF. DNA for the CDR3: TGTGCCAGCAGTCCAGGACAGACCACTGAAGCTTTCTTT.

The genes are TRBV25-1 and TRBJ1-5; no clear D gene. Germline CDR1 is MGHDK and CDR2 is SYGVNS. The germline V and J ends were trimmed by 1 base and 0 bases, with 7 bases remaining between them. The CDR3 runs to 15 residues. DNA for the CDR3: TGTGCCAGCAGTGAATCGGGGAATAGCAATCAGCCCCAGCATTTT. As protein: CASSESGNSNQPQHF.

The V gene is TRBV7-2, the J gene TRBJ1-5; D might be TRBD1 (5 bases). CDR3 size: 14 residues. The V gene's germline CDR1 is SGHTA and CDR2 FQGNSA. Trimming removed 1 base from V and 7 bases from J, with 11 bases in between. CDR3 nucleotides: TGTGCCAGCAGCTTAGTTCAGGGCGGCCAGCCCCAGCATTTT. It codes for CASSLVQGGQPQHF.

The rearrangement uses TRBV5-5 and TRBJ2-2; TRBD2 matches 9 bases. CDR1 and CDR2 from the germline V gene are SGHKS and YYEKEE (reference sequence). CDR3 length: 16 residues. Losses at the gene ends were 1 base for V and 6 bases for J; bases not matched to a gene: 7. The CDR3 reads CASSLWRGGLSGELFF. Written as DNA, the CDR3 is TGTGCCAGCAGCTTGTGGCGGGGGGGCCTCTCCGGGGAGCTGTTTTTT.

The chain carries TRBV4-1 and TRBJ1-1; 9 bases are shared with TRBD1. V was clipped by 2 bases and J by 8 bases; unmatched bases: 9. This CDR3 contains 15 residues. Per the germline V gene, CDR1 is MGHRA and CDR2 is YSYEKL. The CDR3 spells CASSQPPGTGNEAFF. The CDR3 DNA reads TGCGCCAGCAGCCAACCCCCCGGGACAGGGAACGAAGCTTTCTTT.